This T cell receptor (beta chain) was recovered during a study of control samples from healthy donors and cancer patients. The table came from immunoSEQ multiplex PCR; TCRdb's copy has only in-frame clones and leaves some out. The sample holds 100,000 to 150,000 clones, around 87% seen once. V lost 5 bases and J 4 bases, leaving 15 bases between the germline ends. Germline-derived CDR1 and CDR2 are SGHRS and YFSETQ. The CDR3 runs to 15 residues. The chain carries TRBV5-1 and TRBJ2-2; TRBD1 or TRBD2 may be the D gene (6 bases each). The source material was blood. The receptor comes from a man in his fifties or sixties in good health. The CDR3 is CASRLSGAGTGELFF. In DNA form, the CDR3 reads TGCGCCAGCAGATTGTCGGGGGCCGGCACCGGGGAGCTGTTTTTT. The full variable domain, rest sourced from reference TRBV5-1 and TRBJ2-2, is KAGVTQTPRYLIKTRGQQVTLSCSPISGHRSVSWYQQTPGQGLQFLFEYFSETQRNKGNFPGRFSGRQFSNSRSEMNVSTLELGDSALYLCASRLSGAGTGELFFGEGSRLTVL.